This is a list of T cell receptor beta chains from one sample in a study of cytomegalovirus exposure and HLA in healthy donors. Profiled with immunoSEQ multiplex PCR; TCRdb holds only in-frame clones, not every one. The table has around 130,000 clones, roughly 82% seen once. The sequencing sample was made of PBMCs. The receptors come from a woman aged 18-35 years in good health and CMV-seronegative. Each CDR3 is given with its conserved first and last residue. The order of the fields is D gene, clone size, J gene, V gene, CDR3 protein, CDR3 DNA. D genes are given only for firm matches. A row's size may be missing; if present it is once, few, many or a size class.

D gene: TRBD1
clone size: NA
J gene: TRBJ1-2
V gene: TRBV7-9
CDR3 protein: CSSSSSRGQDLYGYTF
CDR3 DNA: TGTTCCAGCAGCTCAAGTCGGGGACAGGACCTCTATGGCTACACCTTC

D gene: NA
clone size: NA
J gene: TRBJ2-2
V gene: TRBV5-1
CDR3 protein: CASSFQNTGELFF
CDR3 DNA: TGCGCCAGCAGCTTCCAGAACACCGGGGAGCTGTTTTTT

D gene: TRBD1
clone size: once
J gene: TRBJ1-1
V gene: TRBV5-1
CDR3 protein: CASRQGIKTEAFF
CDR3 DNA: TGCGCCAGCAGACAGGGGATCAAAACTGAAGCTTTCTTT

D gene: NA
clone size: once
J gene: TRBJ2-1
V gene: TRBV10-1
CDR3 protein: CASSPRLGDEQFF
CDR3 DNA: TGCGCCAGCAGTCCTAGGCTAGGGGATGAGCAGTTCTTC

D gene: NA
clone size: NA
J gene: TRBJ1-1
V gene: TRBV6-6
CDR3 protein: CASSSLHRAGGTEAFF
CDR3 DNA: TGTGCCAGCAGTTCCCTACACCGGGCCGGGGGTACTGAAGCTTTCTTT

D gene: NA
clone size: NA
J gene: TRBJ1-2
V gene: TRBV9
CDR3 protein: CASSSKGAKEGNYGYTF
CDR3 DNA: TGTGCCAGCAGCTCTAAAGGGGCAAAAGAAGGTAACTATGGCTACACCTTC

D gene: NA
clone size: few
J gene: TRBJ1-2
V gene: TRBV4-2
CDR3 protein: CASSQAVRESGYTF
CDR3 DNA: TGTGCCAGCAGCCAAGCGGTTCGGGAAAGCGGCTACACCTTC

D gene: TRBD2
clone size: NA
J gene: TRBJ2-4
V gene: TRBV5-4
CDR3 protein: CASSLAASGGQDIQYF
CDR3 DNA: TGTGCCAGCAGCTTGGCGGCTAGCGGGGGGCAGGACATTCAGTACTTC

D gene: NA
clone size: NA
J gene: TRBJ1-2
V gene: TRBV6-1
CDR3 protein: CASSEASRTVRYGYTF
CDR3 DNA: TGTGCCAGCAGTGAAGCGTCCCGGACAGTGCGCTATGGCTACACCTTC

D gene: NA
clone size: NA
J gene: TRBJ1-5
V gene: TRBV19
CDR3 protein: CASSIGQYSNQPQHF
CDR3 DNA: TGTGCCAGTAGTATAGGACAGTATAGCAATCAGCCCCAGCATTTT

D gene: NA
clone size: NA
J gene: TRBJ2-3
V gene: TRBV18
CDR3 protein: CASSLLPVGEADTQYF
CDR3 DNA: TGTGCCAGCTCACTTCTCCCGGTAGGGGAGGCAGATACGCAGTATTTT

D gene: TRBD1
clone size: NA
J gene: TRBJ1-1
V gene: TRBV29-1
CDR3 protein: CSVERQGPEAFF
CDR3 DNA: TGCAGCGTGGAAAGACAGGGGCCTGAAGCTTTCTTT

D gene: TRBD1
clone size: NA
J gene: TRBJ1-1
V gene: TRBV9
CDR3 protein: CASSPTGASTEAFF
CDR3 DNA: TGTGCCAGCAGCCCGACAGGGGCATCCACTGAAGCTTTCTTT

D gene: TRBD2
clone size: NA
J gene: TRBJ2-1
V gene: TRBV11-3
CDR3 protein: CASSPSRGGNEQFF
CDR3 DNA: TGTGCCAGCAGCCCCTCCCGGGGGGGGAATGAGCAGTTCTTC

D gene: TRBD2
clone size: NA
J gene: TRBJ2-7
V gene: TRBV11-3
CDR3 protein: CASSETGGDSYEQYF
CDR3 DNA: TGTGCCAGCAGCGAAACGGGGGGGGATTCCTACGAGCAGTACTTC

D gene: TRBD2
clone size: NA
J gene: TRBJ2-1
V gene: TRBV5-4
CDR3 protein: CASNPGTSGDNEQFF
CDR3 DNA: TGTGCCAGCAACCCCGGGACTAGCGGAGACAATGAGCAGTTCTTC

D gene: TRBD1
clone size: NA
J gene: TRBJ1-2
V gene: TRBV5-1
CDR3 protein: CASSPDRGDGYTF
CDR3 DNA: TGCGCCAGCAGCCCGGACAGGGGCGATGGCTACACCTTC

D gene: NA
clone size: NA
J gene: TRBJ1-2
V gene: TRBV7-9
CDR3 protein: CASSLTGVGYTF
CDR3 DNA: TGTGCCAGCAGCCTAACAGGTGTTGGCTACACCTTC